The 26 T cell receptor beta chains below all came from one sample that was sequenced in a study of T-cell reconstitution after alpha-beta-depleted transplantation in children (dated by TCRdb to about 2016). The sample's treatment or condition label, in plain terms: allogeneic hematopoietic cell transplantation with graft depleted of TCRalphabeta T cells and CD19 B cells. The library came from PCR. The instrument given in TCRdb is Illumina HiSeq 2500. TCR libraries were prepared with molecular barcoding, using unique molecular identifiers to normalize TCRbeta repertoire quantification. Using fastp trimming at Q25 and MiXCR clonotype assembly, TCRdb reanalyzed the public sequencing data and kept in-frame beta chains. Records with the same CDR3 protein are collapsed into one entry carrying the most frequent genes and DNA. Here the sample has 300,000 to 350,000 distinct CDR3 sequences; roughly 21% occur a single time. The top ten clonotypes cover 11% of the sample.

The specimen comprised PBMCs, mostly from graft donor cells, sampled 180 days after TCRalphabeta/CD19-depleted stem cell transplant. The receptors stem from a male patient aged 10 to 17 who had a stem cell transplant for acute lymphoblastic leukemia, so the T cells may come from the graft donor.

A few counts support this clonotype. The V call is TRBV27, the J call TRBJ2-2, with a possible D match to TRBD1 (5 bases). This CDR3 has 13 amino acids. CDR1 and CDR2 (germline): MNHEY, SMNVEV (reference sequence). V was cut by 6 bases and J by 2 bases, with 7 bases left in between. CDR3 DNA: TGTGCCAGCAGGGACACCAACACCGGGGAGCTGTTTTTT. It is translated as CASRDTNTGELFF.

This clonotype was found a few times. The V gene is TRBV5-1, the J gene TRBJ2-5; D might be TRBD1 (6 bases). The germline gives CDR1 SGHRS, CDR2 YFSETQ. CDR3 size: 14 residues. Trimming left V 4 bases short and J 2 bases short, with 12 bases between. This CDR3 reads CASSPGQIQETQYF. The CDR3 DNA is TGCGCCAGCAGCCCCGGACAGATTCAAGAGACCCAGTACTTC.

The V call is TRBV20-1, the J call TRBJ2-7; 10 bases line up with TRBD1. Trimming removed 1 base from V and 3 bases from J; junction bases left unmatched: 0. Germline assignment: CDR1 DFQATT and CDR2 SNEGSKA (reference sequence). The CDR3 consists of 13 residues. Here the CDR3 DNA reads TGCAGTGCTAGAGGGACAGGGGGCTACGAGCAGTACTTC. It is translated as CSARGTGGYEQYF.

V usage is TRBV4-1 and J usage is TRBJ2-5; 12 bases line up with TRBD2. CDR1 is MGHRA, CDR2 YSYEKL, per germline. The J segment lost 0 bases and the V segment lost 0 bases, leaving 14 bases of the junction unmatched. CDR3 length: 21 residues. The CDR3: CASSQDRWGSSGRGDQETQYF. In DNA form, the CDR3 reads TGCGCCAGCAGCCAAGATAGGTGGGGCTCTAGCGGGAGGGGAGACCAAGAGACCCAGTACTTC.

This clonotype was picked up a small number of times. The V and J genes are TRBV4-1 and TRBJ2-3; 13 nucleotides match TRBD2. CDR3 length: 18 amino acids. V lost 2 bases to trimming and J lost 3 bases; unmatched junction nucleotides: 8. Germline CDR1 MGHRA, CDR2 YSYEKL. The CDR3 DNA is TGCGCCAGCAGCCAATCCCGACTAGCGGGAGGTGGAACAGATACGCAGTATTTT. It specifies CASSQSRLAGGGTDTQYF.

The CDR3 loop is CASSLDGGRNEQFF. The CDR3 DNA reads TGTGCCAGCAGCTTAGATGGGGGGAGGAATGAGCAGTTCTTC. V is TRBV11-3 and J is TRBJ2-1, with TRBD2 as a possible D gene (6 bases). Trimming took 0 bases from V and 7 from J, leaving 10 bases between them. The CDR3 covers 14 residues. Germline-derived CDR1 and CDR2 are SGHNT and YENEEA. The whole variable domain, filled in from reference TRBV11-3 and TRBJ2-1, reads EAGVVQSPRYKIIEKKQPVAFWCNPISGHNTLYWYLQNLGQGPELLIRYENEEAVDDSQLPKDRFSAERLKGVDSTLKIQPAELGDSAVYLCASSLDGGRNEQFFGPGTRLTVL.

The CDR3 coding sequence is TGTGCCAGCACGCGAGGCGGGAGGATTGGTACGCAGTATTTT. Amino acid sequence: CASTRGGRIGTQYF. This sequence joins TRBV2 and TRBJ2-3; TRBD2 matches at 8 bases. The CDR3 has 14 amino acids. Unmatched junction bases numbered 11, after V lost 7 bases and J lost 8 bases. Germline lookup yields CDR1 SNHLY and CDR2 FYNNEI.

The sample holds a few counts of this clonotype. The CDR3 protein is CASSPGLPTYNEQFF. The CDR3 DNA follows: TGTGCCAGCAGTCCGGGACTCCCGACCTACAATGAGCAGTTCTTC. The V call is TRBV6-1, the J call TRBJ2-1; possibly TRBD2 for D (6 bases). The CDR3 has 15 amino acids. Germline assignment: CDR1 MNHNS and CDR2 SASEGT. V was trimmed by 5 bases and J by 2 bases, leaving 13 bases between them.

V usage is TRBV11-3 and J usage is TRBJ2-1; possible D gene TRBD2, 6 bases. CDR1 SGHNT and CDR2 YENEEA come from the germline V gene. The CDR3 runs to 16 residues. Trimming left V 5 bases short and J 5 bases short, with 19 bases between. CDR3 amino acids: CASSRTAGLGDNEQFF. The CDR3 nucleotides read TGTGCCAGCAGCCGAACAGCGGGCCTAGGCGACAATGAGCAGTTCTTC.

This clonotype was counted between two and nine times. V is TRBV20-1 and J is TRBJ2-7; 8 bases are shared with TRBD2. Germline V gene data show CDR1 as DFQATT and CDR2 as SNEGSKA (reference sequence). This CDR3 region has 12 residues. The trim removed 3 bases at V and 3 bases at J, leaving 1 base unmatched. CDR3 in DNA: TGCAGTGCTAGGCGGGAGGACTACGAGCAGTACTTC. Protein: CSARREDYEQYF.

The chain links TRBV20-1 to TRBJ2-4; D remains ambiguous. Trimming cost V 3 bases and J 7 bases, with 7 bases left between them. The germline CDR1 and CDR2 sequences are DFQATT and SNEGSKA (reference sequence). This CDR3 has 11 residues. The CDR3 nucleotides read TGCAGTGCTAGTGAATCGAACATTCAGTACTTC. Amino acid sequence: CSASESNIQYF.

There are a few counts of this clonotype. The chain is built from TRBV6-5 and TRBJ2-7, with D perhaps matching TRBD1 (6 bases). Germline loops: CDR1 MNHEY, CDR2 SVGAGI. V lost 4 bases to trimming and J lost 0 bases, with 13 bases between them. This CDR3 is 15 amino acids long. The DNA for the CDR3 is TGTGCCAGCAGTTTATACAGGGACGACTCCTACGAGCAGTACTTC. Protein: CASSLYRDDSYEQYF.

This clonotype was detected a few times. The rearrangement uses TRBV5-6 and TRBJ2-3; D remains ambiguous. The V end was cut by 0 bases, the J end by 4 bases, with 18 bases between. CDR1 and CDR2 from the germline V gene are SGHDT and YYEEEE. CDR3 length equals 17 residues. CDR3 residues: CASSLEGREFGSDTQYF. The CDR3 DNA follows: TGTGCCAGCAGCTTGGAGGGCCGTGAGTTCGGATCAGATACGCAGTATTTT.

This clonotype was seen a handful of times. This CDR3 is CASSKDLAGISYEQYF. For the CDR3, the DNA is TGTGCCAGCAGCAAGGACCTCGCCGGGATCTCCTACGAGCAGTACTTC. The chain carries TRBV5-4 and TRBJ2-7; tentatively, D is TRBD2 (5 bases). Trimming cost V 4 bases and J 0 bases, with 17 bases left between them. The CDR3 spans 16 residues. Germline V CDR1 and CDR2: SGHNT, YYREEE (reference sequence).

This clonotype was recorded a few times. The rearrangement uses TRBV15 and TRBJ2-1; 14 bases are shared with TRBD2. CDR3 size: 20 residues. The germline gives CDR1 LNHNV, CDR2 YYDKDF (reference sequence). V trimming: 5 bases; J trimming: 5 bases; junction bases outside the gene matches: 17. In DNA, the CDR3 is TGTGCCACCAGCGAACAGTATCCGGGACTAGCGGGAGTTAACGACAATGAGCAGTTCTTC. Its translation is CATSEQYPGLAGVNDNEQFF.

The chain has TRBV28 and TRBJ2-3; D is ambiguous. The germline V and J ends were trimmed by 3 bases and 4 bases, with 8 bases remaining between them. The CDR3 consists of 13 residues. The germline CDR1 and CDR2 sequences are MDHEN and SYDVKM. The CDR3 DNA reads as TGTGCCAGCAGTTTGGTGTCGGCAGATACGCAGTATTTT. Translation: CASSLVSADTQYF.

V is TRBV7-9 and J is TRBJ2-7, with TRBD1 identical over 8 bases. Trimming removed 2 bases from V and 3 bases from J; junction bases left unmatched: 6. The CDR3 is 15 residues long. Germline V gives CDR1 SEHNR, CDR2 FQNEAQ (reference sequence). This CDR3 is CASSLTVDRDYEQYF. DNA of the CDR3: TGTGCCAGCAGCTTAACAGTGGACAGGGACTACGAGCAGTACTTC.

This clonotype has more than one count but fewer than ten. This chain links TRBV4-1 with TRBJ2-7; the D is unclear. The CDR3 length is 14 residues. The germline gives CDR1 MGHRA, CDR2 YSYEKL. Deletions cut 5 bases from V and 4 bases from J, with 15 bases between. CDR3 bases: TGCGCCAGCAGCGACTTCCCTTGGGGTTACGAGCAGTACTTC. It yields the protein CASSDFPWGYEQYF.

A few counts support this clonotype. V usage is TRBV15 and J usage is TRBJ2-7; 7 bases align to TRBD2. Germline CDR1 reads LNHNV; CDR2 reads YYDKDF (reference sequence). The CDR3 is made up of 14 amino acids. The trim removed 4 bases at V and 1 base at J, leaving 4 bases unmatched. The DNA for the CDR3 is TGTGCCACCAGCACCCTAGCGGAGTCCTACGAGCAGTACTTC. Translated, it gives CATSTLAESYEQYF. The full variable domain, with the rest looked up from reference TRBV15 and TRBJ2-7, is DAMVIQNPRYQVTQFGKPVTLSCSQTLNHNVMYWYQQKSSQAPKLLFHYYDKDFNNEADTPDNFQSRRPNTSFCFLDIRSPGLGDTAMYLCATSTLAESYEQYFGPGTRLTVT.

This chain joins TRBV5-1 and TRBJ1-3; D is unresolved. Germline V gene sequence: CDR1 SGHRS, CDR2 YFSETQ. This CDR3 has 15 amino acids. V lost 5 bases and J lost 0, with 12 bases in between. The CDR3 nucleotides read TGCGCCAGCAGATCTTTCGGCGACTCTGGAAACACCATATATTTT. This translates into CASRSFGDSGNTIYF. The complete variable domain, with remaining parts taken from reference TRBV5-1 and TRBJ1-3, reads KAGVTQTPRYLIKTRGQQVTLSCSPISGHRSVSWYQQTPGQGLQFLFEYFSETQRNKGNFPGRFSGRQFSNSRSEMNVSTLELGDSALYLCASRSFGDSGNTIYFGEGSWLTVV.

The rearrangement uses TRBV9 and TRBJ1-5, with 9 bases fitting TRBD1. The trim removed 5 bases at V and 2 bases at J, leaving 5 bases unmatched. This CDR3 contains 15 residues. Germline assignment: CDR1 SGDLS and CDR2 YYNGEE. The CDR3 reads CASSSTGGRNQPQHF. DNA for the CDR3: TGTGCCAGCAGTTCTACAGGGGGCCGCAATCAGCCCCAGCATTTT.

Points on this clonotype: This likely comes from a read error, as the CDR3 has no conserved phenylalanine or tryptophan at its end. V and J are TRBV6-1 and TRBJ1-1; D not resolved. Germline V CDR1 and CDR2: MNHNS, SASEGT. The CDR3 is made up of 15 amino acids. V lost 6 bases, J lost 1 base, and 15 bases lay in between. The CDR3 protein is CASRASGGQNTEAFY. In DNA, the CDR3 is TGTGCCAGCAGGGCCTCGGGAGGGCAGAACACTGAAGCTTTCTAT.

This clonotype was seen more than once but under ten times. The gene calls are TRBV10-3 and TRBJ1-2, with 10 nucleotides matching TRBD1. V shed 8 bases and J 6 bases; nucleotides not matched to a gene: 3. There are 12 residues in the CDR3. From germline, CDR1 is ENHRY and CDR2 SYGVKD. The CDR3 sequence: CAIPGQGNGYTF. The CDR3 region has the DNA TGTGCCATCCCGGGACAGGGGAATGGCTACACCTTC.

This clonotype was counted once. This chain uses TRBV27 with TRBJ1-3; D not certain. CDR3 length equals 15 residues. V was cut by 5 bases and J by 0 bases, with 11 bases left in between. Germline V gene sequence: CDR1 MNHEY, CDR2 SMNVEV (reference sequence). The CDR3 loop reads CASSIYGLSGNTIYF. The CDR3 bases are TGTGCCAGCAGTATCTATGGACTCTCTGGAAACACCATATATTTT.

In its sample, this clonotype was seen a few times. J is TRBJ2-3 and V is TRBV10-3; maybe TRBD1 (5 bases). The V and J ends lost 4 bases and 0 bases respectively, with 5 bases between them. CDR3 length: 13 amino acids. Germline CDR1 is ENHRY and CDR2 is SYGVKD. CDR3 sequence (DNA): TGTGCCATCAGTGGGACAAGCACAGATACGCAGTATTTT. This sequence encodes CAISGTSTDTQYF.

This chain connects TRBV27 to TRBJ2-5, with 10 bases lining up with TRBD1. This CDR3 contains 15 residues. CDR1 and CDR2 (germline): MNHEY, SMNVEV (reference sequence). The V segment lost 7 bases and the J segment 3 bases; nucleotides outside the gene matches: 8. The CDR3: CASKSWGQGKETQYF. The CDR3, as DNA: TGTGCCAGCAAATCCTGGGGACAGGGGAAAGAGACCCAGTACTTC.